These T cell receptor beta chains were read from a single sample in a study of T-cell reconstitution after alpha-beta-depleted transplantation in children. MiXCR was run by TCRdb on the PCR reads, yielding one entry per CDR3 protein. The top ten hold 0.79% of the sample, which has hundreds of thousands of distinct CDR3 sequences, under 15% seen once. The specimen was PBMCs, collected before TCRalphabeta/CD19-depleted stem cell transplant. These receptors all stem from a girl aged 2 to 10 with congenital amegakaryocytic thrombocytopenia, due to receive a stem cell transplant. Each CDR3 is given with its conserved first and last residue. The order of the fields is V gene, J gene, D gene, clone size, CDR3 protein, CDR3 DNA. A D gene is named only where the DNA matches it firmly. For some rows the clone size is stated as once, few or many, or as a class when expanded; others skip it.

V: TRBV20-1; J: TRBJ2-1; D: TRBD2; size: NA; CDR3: CSATWTSGRNEQFF; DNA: TGCAGTGCTACCTGGACTAGCGGGAGGAATGAGCAGTTCTTC
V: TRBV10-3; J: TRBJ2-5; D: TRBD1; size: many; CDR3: CAIRSSTGDPQETQYF; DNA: TGTGCCATCCGCTCGTCGACAGGGGACCCACAAGAGACCCAGTACTTC
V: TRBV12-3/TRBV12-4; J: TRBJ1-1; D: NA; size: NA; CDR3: CASRVHGAGFSEAFF; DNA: TGTGCCAGCAGGGTCCATGGGGCAGGGTTTTCTGAAGCTTTCTTT
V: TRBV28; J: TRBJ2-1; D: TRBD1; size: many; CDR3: CASSLGRTGDEQFF; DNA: TGTGCCAGCAGCCTAGGTCGGACAGGAGATGAGCAGTTCTTC
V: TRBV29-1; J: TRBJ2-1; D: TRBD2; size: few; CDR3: CSAEGLADEQFF; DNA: TGCAGCGCCGAGGGACTAGCCGATGAGCAGTTCTTC
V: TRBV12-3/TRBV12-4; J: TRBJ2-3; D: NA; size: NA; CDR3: CASSFNQVATDPTDTQYF; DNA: TGTGCCAGCAGTTTTAATCAAGTCGCCACAGACCCCACAGATACGCAGTATTTT
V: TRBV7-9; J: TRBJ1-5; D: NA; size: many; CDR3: CASSSTLNQPQHF; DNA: TGTGCCAGCAGCTCCACCTTGAATCAGCCCCAGCATTTT
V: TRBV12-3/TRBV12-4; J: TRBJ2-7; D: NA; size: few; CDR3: CASSLNQAYEQYF; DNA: TGTGCCAGCAGCTTGAACCAGGCCTACGAGCAGTACTTC
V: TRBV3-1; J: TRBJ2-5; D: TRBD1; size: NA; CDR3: CASSDMDRGLKETQYF; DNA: TGTGCCAGCAGCGACATGGACAGGGGACTAAAAGAGACCCAGTACTTC
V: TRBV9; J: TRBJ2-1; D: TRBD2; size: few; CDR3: CASTRTSGGNEQFF; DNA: TGTGCCAGCACCCGGACTAGCGGAGGAAATGAGCAGTTCTTC
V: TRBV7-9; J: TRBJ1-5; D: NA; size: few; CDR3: CASSLDAGRGNQPQHF; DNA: TGTGCCAGCAGCTTAGATGCAGGTAGGGGCAATCAGCCCCAGCATTTT
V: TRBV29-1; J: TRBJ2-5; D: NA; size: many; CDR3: CSGAGSEETQYF; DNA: TGCAGCGGGGCAGGGTCGGAAGAGACCCAGTACTTC
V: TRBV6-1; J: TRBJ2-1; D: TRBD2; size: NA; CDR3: CASSGAGSGLYNEQFF; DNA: TGTGCCAGCAGTGGAGCGGGATCGGGTTTATACAATGAGCAGTTCTTC
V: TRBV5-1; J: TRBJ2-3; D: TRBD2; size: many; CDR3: CASSLGLAGEDTQYF; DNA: TGCGCCAGCAGCTTGGGGCTAGCGGGAGAAGATACGCAGTATTTT
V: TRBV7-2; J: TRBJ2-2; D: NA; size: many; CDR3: CANRDFLTGELFF; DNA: TGTGCCAACCGGGACTTCCTAACCGGGGAGCTGTTTTTT
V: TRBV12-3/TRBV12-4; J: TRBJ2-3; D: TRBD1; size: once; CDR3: CASSLVTGGDTQYF; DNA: TGTGCCAGCAGTTTAGTCACAGGGGGCGATACGCAGTATTTT
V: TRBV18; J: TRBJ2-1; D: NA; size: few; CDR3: CASSTGRPLNEQFF; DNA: TGTGCCAGCTCAACCGGACGTCCCCTAAATGAGCAGTTCTTC
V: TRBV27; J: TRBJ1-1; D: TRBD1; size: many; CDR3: CATSPGQLNTEAFF; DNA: TGTGCCACCTCCCCGGGACAGCTGAACACTGAAGCTTTCTTT
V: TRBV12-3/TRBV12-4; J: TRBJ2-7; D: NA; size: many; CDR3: CASSSFRDRTSYEQYF; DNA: TGTGCCAGCAGTTCTTTCCGGGACCGGACCTCCTACGAGCAGTACTTC
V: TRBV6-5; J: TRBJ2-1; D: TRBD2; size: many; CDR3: CASSYSGGRAGEQFF; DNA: TGTGCCAGCAGTTACTCTGGCGGGAGGGCCGGTGAGCAGTTCTTC
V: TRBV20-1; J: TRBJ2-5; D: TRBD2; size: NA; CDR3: CCARDREREFRETQYF; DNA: TGCTGTGCTAGAGATCGAGAGCGGGAGTTTCGGGAGACCCAGTACTTC
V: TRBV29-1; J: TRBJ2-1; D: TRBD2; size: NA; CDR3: CSVLLAEYNEQFF; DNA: TGCAGCGTCCTACTAGCGGAGTACAATGAGCAGTTCTTC
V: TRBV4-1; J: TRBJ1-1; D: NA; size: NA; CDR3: CASSQVGRLNTEAFF; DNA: TGCGCCAGCAGCCAAGTGGGACGTTTGAACACTGAAGCTTTCTTT
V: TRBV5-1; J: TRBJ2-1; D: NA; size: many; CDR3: CASSLVGGGSNEQFF; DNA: TGCGCCAGCAGCTTGGTTGGGGGGGGCTCGAATGAGCAGTTCTTC
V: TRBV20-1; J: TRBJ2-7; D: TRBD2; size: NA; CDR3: CSASPPLAARYEQYF; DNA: TGCAGTGCTAGTCCCCCACTAGCGGCTAGATACGAGCAGTACTTC
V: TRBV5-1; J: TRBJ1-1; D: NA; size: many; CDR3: CASSLNGRAFF; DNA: TGCGCCAGCAGCTTGAATGGTAGAGCTTTCTTT
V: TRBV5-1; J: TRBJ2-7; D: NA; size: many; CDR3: CASSSQGNEQYF; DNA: TGCGCCAGCAGCTCACAGGGTAACGAGCAGTACTTC
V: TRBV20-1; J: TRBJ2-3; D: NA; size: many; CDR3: CSALLYIQSQYF; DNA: TGCAGTGCTCTTCTTTACATACAGTCGCAGTATTTT
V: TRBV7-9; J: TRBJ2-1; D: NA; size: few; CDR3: CASSSPRDGYNEQFF; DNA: TGTGCCAGCAGCTCCCCCCGGGACGGATACAATGAGCAGTTCTTC
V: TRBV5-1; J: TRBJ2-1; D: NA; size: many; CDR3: CASRVIGNPNNEQFF; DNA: TGCGCCAGCAGGGTTATTGGTAATCCTAACAATGAGCAGTTCTTC
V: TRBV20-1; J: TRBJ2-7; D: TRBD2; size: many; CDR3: CSAELAGGRSSSYEQYF; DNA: TGCAGTGCAGAACTAGCGGGAGGGCGTTCGAGCTCCTACGAGCAGTACTTC
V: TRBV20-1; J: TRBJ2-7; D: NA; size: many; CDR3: CSARAPVGEQYF; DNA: TGCAGTGCTAGGGCCCCTGTTGGCGAGCAGTACTTC
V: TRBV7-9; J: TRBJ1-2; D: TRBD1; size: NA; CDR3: CASSWTGSTAYGYTF; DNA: TGTGCCAGCAGCTGGACAGGTAGCACCGCCTATGGCTACACCTTC
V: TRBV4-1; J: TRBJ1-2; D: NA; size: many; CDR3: CASSQGRVPDYGYTF; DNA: TGCGCCAGCAGCCAAGGGAGGGTCCCCGATTATGGCTACACCTTC
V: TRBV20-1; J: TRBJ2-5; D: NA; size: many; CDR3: CSAGRWGETQYF; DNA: TGCAGTGCGGGACGGTGGGGGGAGACCCAGTACTTC
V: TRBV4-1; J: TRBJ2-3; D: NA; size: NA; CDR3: CASSLGLKTDTQYF; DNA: TGCGCCAGCAGCCTTGGGCTGAAAACAGATACGCAGTATTTT
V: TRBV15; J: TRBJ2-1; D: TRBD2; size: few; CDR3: CATSRSPSGRVYNEQFF; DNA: TGTGCCACCAGCAGATCCCCTAGCGGGAGGGTGTACAATGAGCAGTTCTTC
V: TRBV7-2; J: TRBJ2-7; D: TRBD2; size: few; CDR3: CASSLTSGRAYEQYF; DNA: TGTGCCAGCAGCCTAACTAGCGGGAGGGCGTACGAGCAGTACTTC
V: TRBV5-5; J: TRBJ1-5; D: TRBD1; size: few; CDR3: CASSLRTGVSNQPQHF; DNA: TGTGCCAGCAGCTTACGAACAGGGGTTAGCAATCAGCCCCAGCATTTT
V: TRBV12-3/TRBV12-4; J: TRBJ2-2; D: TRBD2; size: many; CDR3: CASRAESSYGRINTGELFF; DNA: TGTGCCAGCAGGGCGGAGAGCTCGTACGGGAGGATTAACACCGGGGAGCTGTTTTTT
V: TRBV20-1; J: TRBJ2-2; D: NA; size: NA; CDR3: CSAPGPYLTGELFF; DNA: TGCAGTGCGCCCGGGCCTTACCTCACCGGGGAGCTGTTTTTT
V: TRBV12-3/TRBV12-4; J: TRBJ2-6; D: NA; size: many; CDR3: CASSSKVAPRANVLTF; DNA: TGTGCCAGCAGTTCCAAGGTCGCCCCAAGGGCCAACGTCCTGACTTTC
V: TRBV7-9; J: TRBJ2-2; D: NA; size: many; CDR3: CASSSPLRGYTGELFF; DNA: TGTGCCAGCAGCTCTCCCCTCCGGGGCTACACCGGGGAGCTGTTTTTT
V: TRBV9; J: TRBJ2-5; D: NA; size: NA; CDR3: CASSVGIKETQYF; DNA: TGTGCCAGCAGCGTCGGGATCAAGGAGACCCAGTACTTC
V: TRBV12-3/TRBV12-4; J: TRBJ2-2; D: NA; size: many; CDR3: CASSLVSGPPGELFF; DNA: TGTGCCAGCAGTTTGGTTTCGGGACCCCCCGGGGAGCTGTTTTTT
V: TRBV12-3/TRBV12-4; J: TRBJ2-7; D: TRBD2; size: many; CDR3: CASSPRLASYEQYF; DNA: TGTGCCAGCAGTCCACGACTAGCATCCTACGAGCAGTACTTC
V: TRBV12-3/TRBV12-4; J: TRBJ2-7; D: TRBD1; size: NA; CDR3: CASSLSHDPRSRGRLNEQYF; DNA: TGTGCCAGCAGTTTATCCCACGATCCGAGGTCAAGGGGGCGCCTGAACGAGCAGTACTTC
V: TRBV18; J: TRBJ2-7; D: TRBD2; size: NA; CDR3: CASSNSGSFYEQYF; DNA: TGTGCCAGCTCCAATAGCGGGAGTTTCTACGAGCAGTACTTC
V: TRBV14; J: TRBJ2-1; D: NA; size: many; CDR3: CASSQYAGGNEQFF; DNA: TGTGCCAGCAGCCAATACGCGGGCGGCAATGAGCAGTTCTTC